The 14 T cell receptor beta chains reported below all come from one sample, sequenced in a study of blood T cell repertoires in COVID-19. The assay was immunoSEQ multiplex PCR, and TCRdb's table has in-frame clones only and misses some. The data show some 120,000 clones, with around 86% seen just once and about 5.4% held by the top ten. The sequenced sample consisted of peripheral blood. These receptors were taken from a human donor in a cohort sampled during active COVID-19.

On this clone: The identical CDR3 is also encoded by other nucleotide sequences in the sample. This chain uses TRBV5-1 with TRBJ2-1; the D gene is possibly TRBD2 (5 bases). V was cut by 2 bases and J by 0 bases, with 9 bases left in between. The CDR3 length is 15 residues. The V gene's germline CDR1 is SGHRS and CDR2 YFSETQ. The DNA for the CDR3 is TGCGCCAGCAGCTTAGCGGTAAGCTCCTACAATGAGCAGTTCTTC. Its protein is CASSLAVSSYNEQFF.

This clone was seen only once. V usage is TRBV11-2 and J usage is TRBJ2-5; 8 nucleotides match TRBD2. Trimming at V came to 5 bases and at J to 5 bases, leaving 10 bases not matched to a gene. CDR1 and CDR2 (germline): SGHAT, FQNNGV. The CDR3 consists of 15 residues. The CDR3 coding sequence is TGTGCCAGCAGCCTCGGGGGGGTGGCGTGGGAGACCCAGTACTTC. Amino acids: CASSLGGVAWETQYF.

The count of this clone is one. The rearrangement joins TRBV10-2 to TRBJ2-4, with D tentatively TRBD1 (5 bases). The CDR3 extends over 16 amino acids. V was shortened by 0 bases and J by 0 bases, with 9 bases between the two germline ends. Germline CDR1 reads WSHSY; CDR2 reads SAAADI. The CDR3 coding sequence is TGCGCCAGCAGTGAGTCCTTTAGGGGAGCCAAAAACATTCAGTACTTC. Protein product: CASSESFRGAKNIQYF.

V and J are TRBV19 and TRBJ2-5; 9 nucleotides align to TRBD1. V was clipped by 0 bases and J by 3 bases; unmatched bases: 8. Per the germline V gene, CDR1 is LNHDA and CDR2 is SQIVND (reference sequence). This CDR3 is built from 17 residues. The CDR3 bases are TGTGCCAGTAGTATAGACTGGACAGGGGTCTATGAAGAGACCCAGTACTTC. Amino acids: CASSIDWTGVYEETQYF. Complete variable domain (other parts from reference TRBV19 and TRBJ2-5): DGGITQSPKYLFRKEGQNVTLSCEQNLNHDAMYWYRQDPGQGLRLIYYSQIVNDFQKGDIAEGYSVSREKKESFPLTVTSAQKNPTAFYLCASSIDWTGVYEETQYFGPGTRLLVL.

The rearrangement links TRBV14 to TRBJ2-1; 10 bases line up with TRBD2. V dropped 6 bases and J dropped 2; count of bases not matched to a gene: 4. The CDR3 runs to 15 residues. CDR1 and CDR2 (germline): SGHDN, FVKESK. The CDR3 spells CASSSGRTTYNEQFF. The CDR3 DNA sequence: TGTGCCAGCAGTAGCGGGAGGACAACCTACAATGAGCAGTTCTTC.

The V gene is TRBV24-1, the J gene TRBJ2-2, with 7 bases aligning to TRBD1. Germline lookup yields CDR1 KGHDR and CDR2 SFDVKD. This CDR3 comprises 14 residues. The V and J ends lost 7 bases and 5 bases, in that order; junction bases with no gene match: 6. The CDR3 protein is CATSPTGYTGELFF. The DNA for the CDR3 is TGTGCCACCAGCCCGACAGGGTATACCGGGGAGCTGTTTTTT.

V and J are TRBV7-2 and TRBJ2-1; D perhaps matches TRBD2 (5 bases). The V gene's germline CDR1 is SGHTA and CDR2 FQGNSA. Trimming took off 5 bases at V and 4 bases at J, with 18 bases between the two ends. The CDR3 consists of 16 residues. For the CDR3, the DNA is TGTGCCAGCAGCACGGCGAGGAGGTCGGTGTACAATGAGCAGTTCTTC. This encodes CASSTARRSVYNEQFF.

V and J are TRBV19 and TRBJ1-1; TRBD1 agrees at 8 bases. The CDR3 has 13 residues. The junction had 2 bases not matched to a gene; V was cut back by 4 bases and J by 4 bases. Germline V gene data show CDR1 as LNHDA and CDR2 as SQIVND (reference sequence). CDR3 DNA: TGTGCCAGTAGTACAGACAGGGGCACTGAAGCTTTCTTT. Residues: CASSTDRGTEAFF.

The chain carries TRBV28 and TRBJ2-2; D is possibly TRBD1 (6 bases). The germline V gene has CDR1 MDHEN and CDR2 SYDVKM. CDR3 length: 14 amino acids. With 6 bases removed from V and 4 bases from J, the gap between germline ends came to 12 bases. The CDR3 bases are TGTGCCAGCAGCCCGGGACATATCACCGGGGAGCTGTTTTTT. It translates to CASSPGHITGELFF.

Of note for this clone: Other DNA sequences within the sample encode an identical CDR3. The CDR3 loop reads CASSVVEGNTIYF. Written as DNA, the CDR3 is TGTGCCAGCAGCGTAGTTGAGGGAAACACCATATATTTT. This sequence joins TRBV9 and TRBJ1-3, with D unresolved. The V gene lost 0 bases and the J gene lost 4 bases, with 5 bases spanning the gap. This CDR3 has 13 residues. Germline CDR1 reads SGDLS; CDR2 reads YYNGEE.

This chain connects TRBV24-1 to TRBJ2-3; tentative D call: TRBD2 (6 bases). The CDR3 has 18 residues. Trimming took off 4 bases at V and 3 bases at J, with 22 bases between the two ends. Germline V gene sequence: CDR1 KGHDR, CDR2 SFDVKD. The CDR3 here is CATSDPSGEGIWTDTQYF. As DNA, the CDR3 is TGTGCCACCAGTGACCCCTCGGGAGAGGGAATTTGGACAGATACGCAGTATTTT.

For the CDR3, the DNA is TGTGCCAGCAGCTTGCGAGAGGGGGCTTCCTATGGCTACACCTTC. Protein: CASSLREGASYGYTF. The chain is built from TRBV5-4 and TRBJ1-2, with 7 nucleotides matching TRBD1. J was trimmed by 4 bases and V by 1 base; bases with no gene match: 7. CDR3 size: 15 residues. The germline V gene has CDR1 SGHNT and CDR2 YYREEE (reference sequence).

This chain connects TRBV7-8 to TRBJ1-4; 7 bases agree with TRBD1. Per germline, CDR1 SGHVS and CDR2 FQNEAQ. CDR3 size: 15 residues. The trim removed 5 bases at V and 0 bases at J, leaving 3 bases unmatched. The CDR3 spells CASSRGTATNEKLFF. CDR3 nucleotides: TGTGCCAGCAGCCGTGGGACAGCAACTAATGAAAAACTGTTTTTT.

This chain uses TRBV30 with TRBJ2-3; 9 positions match TRBD1. Unmatched junction bases numbered 1, after V lost 2 bases and J lost 4 bases. This CDR3 contains 13 residues. CDR1 is GTSNPN, CDR2 SVGIG, per germline (reference sequence). CDR3 sequence (DNA): TGTGCCTGGAGTAGGACAGGGGCAGATACGCAGTATTTT. Encoded protein: CAWSRTGADTQYF.